This T cell receptor (beta chain) is from a study of tumor-infiltrating lymphocytes in primary liver carcinoma (dated by TCRdb to 2016 to 2017). In the study overall: Hepatocellular carcinoma (four) or combined HCC and intrahepatic cholangiocarcinoma (one) was present in the five patients, who were three men and two women aged 30 to 69 years. The tumors of the five patients were staged as T1-T3 N0M0, with maximum diameters ranging from roughly 4.2 to 11 cm. Roughly 3.5 to 7.5 million productive TCRbeta reads were obtained per sample, and no significant difference in read depth was found between tissue types. TCRbeta repertoire sequencing, expression microarrays and whole-exome sequencing were combined in the study across five regions of each liver tumor, with adjacent normal tissue and blood also included. A total of roughly 35 specimens from 5 patients, comprising some 25 tumor regions, 5 adjacent noncancerous liver tissues and 5 peripheral blood samples, were covered by TCRbeta repertoire sequencing. Agilent mRNA microarray profiling was performed on the approximately 26 tumor region samples to relate TCRbeta repertoire diversity to the local molecular phenotype. High reproducibility was observed for the technical replicate repertoires, with mean shared-clone rates around 0.89 and correlation coefficients above 0.95.

The paper's findings and limits, for the study overall: With just a few patients in the study, the authors point out that the findings should be validated in a larger study. Only the TCR beta chain was sequenced, so true repertoire diversity is likely underestimated because unpaired alpha chains were not captured. Consistent with antigen-driven expansion, pairs of tumor regions showed higher repertoire overlap (mean roughly 36%) than either tumor-adjacent pairs (around 17%) or tumor-blood pairs (approximately 15%). Compared with blood, tumors had a significantly larger share of the repertoire taken up by the top 250 clones (p = 0.039). Only about 7.5-25% of top clones were present in all five regions of a tumor, suggesting spatial heterogeneity of tumor-infiltrating T cells. Since the samples were bulk and unsorted, there was no way to compare CD4+ and CD8+ T cell repertoires.

Its CDR3 holds 13 amino acids, cysteine through phenylalanine. Kept here is only the CDR3 DNA, which spans 39 bases and is read in frame from base 1. A constant-region primer and ProtoScript II reverse transcriptase were used to reverse-transcribe TCRbeta-specific cDNA from roughly 0.55 ug total RNA. Construction of the TCRbeta libraries relied on three nested rounds of multiplex PCR, following a slightly modified ARM-PCR procedure. Multiplex TRBV1-TRBV30 forward primers and a Cbeta reverse primer were used in the first two PCR rounds, each of which was run for around 10 cycles. A final 25-cycle PCR with Deep VentR polymerase added sample barcodes and Illumina adapters. Before sequencing, amplicons of 200-500 bp were purified from gel using a QIAquick gel extraction kit. The TCRbeta amplicons were sequenced with 250-bp paired-end reads on an Illumina HiSeq 2500. The source study handled its data this way. Reads were quality-trimmed with Trimmomatic v0.33, and paired reads were merged with FLASH v1.2.11 to recover full CDR3 sequences. V, D and J germline segments were assigned to the rearranged TCRbeta sequences using MiGEC v1.2.1b. VDJtools v1.0.0 computed clonotype statistics and Shannon-Wiener diversity indices. Except for diversity analysis, only the 250 most abundant clonotypes of each sample were used in subsequent analyses to reduce sampling bias. TCRdb redid the processing of the public reads, applying fastp at Q25 and MiXCR, and retained in-frame beta chains. Identical CDR3 proteins give one entry, which carries the most common genes and DNA. It is TCRdb's table, rather than the study itself, that gives the V and J calls and clone size. Within this sample are about 22,000 distinct CDR3 sequences, with about 80% of them counted one time only. 40% of the sample is held by the ten biggest clonotypes.

Total RNA and DNA were co-extracted without cell sorting from around 20-30 mg of bulk tissue using the AllPrep DNA/RNA mini kit. Between late 2015 and March 2016, about 5 patients in China with histopathologically diagnosed primary liver carcinoma had their tumors surgically resected. Patients had chronic HBV infection and were treatment-naive at sampling. Five spatially separated regions were sampled from each tumor: the superior, inferior, left-lateral and right-lateral poles, plus the tumor centre. According to histology, viable tumor cells made up more than 80% of every tumor sample. Fresh tumor and adjacent tissue pieces were bisected, with one half stored in RNAlater at -80 degrees C and the other half sent for histology. With respect to this clonotype: Its antigen is not yet known. An end of the junction differs from the germline gene, which may be a read error.

The sequence was collected from a woman aged 25-40 years with primary liver carcinoma and hepatitis B virus infection. Sequencing used liver tumor tissue from sampling region 1. In the paper's terms, the cell subset or site label means: tumor region T1, superior pole. The V and J genes are TRBV12-3 or TRBV12-4 and TRBJ2-3; TRBD2 is a possible D gene, resting on 5 matching bases. Here the CDR3 is given as CSSGYQYTDTQYF. The DNA sequence is given as TGTTCCAGCGGTTATCAGTACACAGATACACAGTATTTT.